Listed below are T cell receptor beta chains from one sample, sequenced in a study of shared clonotypes between healthy human individuals. TCRdb keeps only in-frame clones here, not all; method: immunoSEQ multiplex PCR. The table has 2 million or so clones, approximately 94% seen once. The specimen was naive CD8+ T cells sorted from blood. The receptor source for this set is a man younger than 30 in good health. The CDR3 runs from the conserved cysteine through the conserved F or W. A D gene is named only where the DNA matches it firmly. Clone size appears in some rows only: once, few, many, or a class for an expanded clone.

>TRBV10-3|TRBD2|-|TRBJ2-3
TGTGCCATCAGTTTGCCGACTAGCGGGGGGCCCTCAGATACGCAGTATTTT
CAISLPTSGGPSDTQYF
>TRBV15|-|-|TRBJ2-2
TGTGCCACCAGCAGAACGACAGCGAACACCGGGGAGCTGTTTTTT
CATSRTTANTGELFF
>TRBV19|-|-|TRBJ1-2
TGTGCCAGTAGTTGGGACGGGAACTATGGCTACACCTTC
CASSWDGNYGYTF
>TRBV5-4|-|-|TRBJ1-1
TGTGCCAGCAGCGCCGACACCGGAGGGGCTTTCTTT
CASSADTGGAFF
>TRBV27|TRBD1|-|TRBJ1-1
TGTGCCAGCAGTTTATCCCCGACAGGGGCGAACACTGAAGCTTTCTTT
CASSLSPTGANTEAFF
>TRBV5-6|-|-|TRBJ1-1
TGTGCCAGCAGCTTGGAGAGGGTACCTGAAGCTTTCTTT
CASSLERVPEAFF
>TRBV6-1|-|once|TRBJ2-2
TGTGCCAGCAGTGAAGTTCCGGCTAGTAACACCGGGGAGCTGTTTTTT
CASSEVPASNTGELFF
>TRBV6-1|-|-|TRBJ1-4
TGTGCCAGCAGTGGATTGACAGTCTCGGGTGAAAAACTGTTTTTT
CASSGLTVSGEKLFF
>TRBV9|TRBD2|-|TRBJ2-3
TGTGCCAGCAGCCCACTAGCGGGAGCGCAAGCGGATACGCAGTATTTT
CASSPLAGAQADTQYF
>TRBV4-1|-|-|TRBJ1-5
TGCGCCAGCAGCCAAGATCCCTCGGGCGGGAATCAGCCCCAGCATTTT
CASSQDPSGGNQPQHF
>TRBV25-1|TRBD2|-|TRBJ2-1
TGTGCCAGCAGTGAAACCGGGACTAGCGGGATATTTTATGAGCAGTTCTTC
CASSETGTSGIFYEQFF
>TRBV6-5|-|-|TRBJ1-1
TGTGCCAGCAGTTACTCGTCAGGGACCCTTACATTGGAAGCTTTCTTT
CASSYSSGTLTLEAFF
>TRBV11-2|-|-|TRBJ2-7
TGTGCCAGCAGCTTAGATCGGGACGGAGGATACGAGCAGTACTTC
CASSLDRDGGYEQYF
>TRBV27|-|once|TRBJ2-3
TGTGCCAGCAGCCATCGATCGGGCACAGATACGCAGTATTTT
CASSHRSGTDTQYF
>TRBV30|-|-|TRBJ2-7
TGTGCCTGGAGTGTAGGTGGCTGGGAGCAGTACTTC
CAWSVGGWEQYF
>TRBV7-9|TRBD2|-|TRBJ2-7
TGTGCCAGCAGCTCTGGTCCTAGCGGGTCCTACGAGCAGTACTTC
CASSSGPSGSYEQYF
>TRBV9|-|-|TRBJ1-1
TGTGCCAGCAGCCCGATGGATACTGAAGCTTTCTTT
CASSPMDTEAFF
>TRBV6-5|-|-|TRBJ2-7
TGTGCCAGCAGTCCGGCGGGAAACTACGAGCAGTACTTC
CASSPAGNYEQYF
>TRBV6-1|TRBD1|-|TRBJ2-7
TGTGCCAGCAGTTCCCGGGACAGGGCATACGAGCAGTACTTC
CASSSRDRAYEQYF
>TRBV28|-|-|TRBJ1-3
TGTGCCAGCAGTTTCGGGGACTCTGGAAACACCATATATTTT
CASSFGDSGNTIYF
>TRBV5-1|-|-|TRBJ2-5
TGCGCCAGCAGCTCACTGATGGAAAATTCCCAAGAGACCCAGTACTTC
CASSSLMENSQETQYF
>TRBV27|TRBD1|-|TRBJ1-1
TGTGCCAGCAGTTTATTTCCAATCAGGGGGGCGAACACTGAAGCTTTCTTT
CASSLFPIRGANTEAFF
>TRBV11-2|TRBD1|-|TRBJ1-6
TGTGCCAGCAGTCCGACCGGGACAGGGGTACCCCTCCACTTT
CASSPTGTGVPLHF
>TRBV27|-|-|TRBJ2-4
TGTGCCAGCAGGAACTGGGCTGAAGCCAAAAACATTCAGTACTTC
CASRNWAEAKNIQYF
>TRBV2|-|-|TRBJ2-7
TGTGCCAGCAGTGAGGTGGGGAAAGGTTACGAGCAGTACTTC
CASSEVGKGYEQYF
>TRBV7-9|TRBD1|-|TRBJ2-1
TGTGCCAGCAGCTCACCCGGGACAGGGGCCTACAATGAGCAGTTCTTC
CASSSPGTGAYNEQFF